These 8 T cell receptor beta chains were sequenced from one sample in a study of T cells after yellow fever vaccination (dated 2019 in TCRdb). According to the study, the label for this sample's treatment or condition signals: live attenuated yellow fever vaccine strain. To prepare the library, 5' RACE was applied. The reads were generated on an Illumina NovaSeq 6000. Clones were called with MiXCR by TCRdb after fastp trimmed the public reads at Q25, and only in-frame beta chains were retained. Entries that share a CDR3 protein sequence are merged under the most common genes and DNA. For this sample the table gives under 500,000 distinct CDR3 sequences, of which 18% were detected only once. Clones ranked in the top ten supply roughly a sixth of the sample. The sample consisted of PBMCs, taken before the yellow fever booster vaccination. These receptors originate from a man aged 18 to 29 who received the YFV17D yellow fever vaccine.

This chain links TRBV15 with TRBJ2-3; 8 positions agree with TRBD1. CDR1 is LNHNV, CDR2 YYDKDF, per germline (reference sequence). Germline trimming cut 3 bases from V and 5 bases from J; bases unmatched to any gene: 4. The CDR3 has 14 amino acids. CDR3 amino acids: CATSRADRGDTQYF. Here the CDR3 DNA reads TGTGCCACCAGCAGGGCTGACAGGGGAGATACGCAGTATTTT.

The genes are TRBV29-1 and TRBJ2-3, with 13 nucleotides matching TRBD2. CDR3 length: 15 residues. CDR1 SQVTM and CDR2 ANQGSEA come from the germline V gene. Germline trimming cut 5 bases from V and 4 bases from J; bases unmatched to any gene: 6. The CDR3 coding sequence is TGCAGCGTTCTACGGACTAGCGGGGGCGCAGATACGCAGTATTTT. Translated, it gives CSVLRTSGGADTQYF.

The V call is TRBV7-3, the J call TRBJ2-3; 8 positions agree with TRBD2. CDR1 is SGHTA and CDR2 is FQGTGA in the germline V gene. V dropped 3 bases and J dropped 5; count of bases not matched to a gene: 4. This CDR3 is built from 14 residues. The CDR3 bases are TGTGCCAGCAGCTTGCGGCGGGGGGTAGATACGCAGTATTTT. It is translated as CASSLRRGVDTQYF.

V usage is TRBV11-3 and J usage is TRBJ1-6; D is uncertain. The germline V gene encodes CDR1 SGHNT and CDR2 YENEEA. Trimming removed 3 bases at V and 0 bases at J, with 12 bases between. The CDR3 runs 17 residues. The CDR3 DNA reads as TGTGCCAGCAGCTTCAACCCGCCCGTCTCCTATAATTCACCCCTCCACTTT. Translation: CASSFNPPVSYNSPLHF.

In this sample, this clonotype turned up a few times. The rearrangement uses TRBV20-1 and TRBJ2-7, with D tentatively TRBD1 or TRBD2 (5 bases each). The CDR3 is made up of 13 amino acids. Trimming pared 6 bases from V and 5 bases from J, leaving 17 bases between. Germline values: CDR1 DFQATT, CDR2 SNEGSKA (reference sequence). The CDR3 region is CSAVRTGDHEQYF. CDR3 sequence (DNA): TGCAGTGCCGTCCGGACCGGGGACCACGAGCAGTACTTC.

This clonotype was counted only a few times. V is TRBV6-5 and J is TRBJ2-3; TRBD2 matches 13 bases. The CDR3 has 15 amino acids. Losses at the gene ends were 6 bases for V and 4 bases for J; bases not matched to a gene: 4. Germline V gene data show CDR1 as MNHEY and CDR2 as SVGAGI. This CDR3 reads CASRGLAGAADTQYF. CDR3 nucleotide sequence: TGTGCCAGCAGAGGACTAGCGGGGGCTGCAGATACGCAGTATTTT.

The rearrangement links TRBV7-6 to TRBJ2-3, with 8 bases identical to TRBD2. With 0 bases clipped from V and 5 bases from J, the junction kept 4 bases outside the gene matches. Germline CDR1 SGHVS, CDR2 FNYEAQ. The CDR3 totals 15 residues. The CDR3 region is CASSLAGGAGDTQYF. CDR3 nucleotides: TGTGCCAGCAGCTTAGCCGGGGGGGCGGGAGATACGCAGTATTTT.

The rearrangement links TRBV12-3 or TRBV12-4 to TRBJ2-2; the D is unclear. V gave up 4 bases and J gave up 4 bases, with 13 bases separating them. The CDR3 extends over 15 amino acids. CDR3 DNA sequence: TGTGCCAGCAGTTCCCCTAGTACCCCCACCGGGGAGCTGTTTTTT. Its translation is CASSSPSTPTGELFF.